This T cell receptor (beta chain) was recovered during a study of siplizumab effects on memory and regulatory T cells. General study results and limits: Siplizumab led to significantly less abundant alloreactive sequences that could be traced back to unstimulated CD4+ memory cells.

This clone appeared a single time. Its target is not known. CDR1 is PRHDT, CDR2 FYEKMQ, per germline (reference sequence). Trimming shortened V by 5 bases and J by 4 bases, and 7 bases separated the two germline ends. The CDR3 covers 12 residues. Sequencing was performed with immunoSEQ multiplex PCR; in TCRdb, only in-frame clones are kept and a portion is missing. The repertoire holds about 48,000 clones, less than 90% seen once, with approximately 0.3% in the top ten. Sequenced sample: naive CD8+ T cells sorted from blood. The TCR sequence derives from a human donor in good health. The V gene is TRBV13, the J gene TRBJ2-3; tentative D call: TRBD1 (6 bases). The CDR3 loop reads CASSQGSDTQYF. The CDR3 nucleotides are TGTGCCAGCAGCCAGGGGTCAGATACGCAGTATTTT.